This T cell receptor beta chain appears in the sequencing data of a study of blood T cell repertoires in COVID-19. Study-wide background: The United States, Italy and Spain supplied acute and convalescent COVID-19 samples. PBMCs, B-cell-depleted T cells, or T cells were the source of the cDNA or gDNA that made up the material.

Per the study methods: Amplification of reference gene primers was used by the study to estimate nucleated cell counts. The method was immunoSEQ multiplex PCR; TCRdb's version includes in-frame clones alone and lacks a portion of them. The D gene and trimming were derived from the DNA, and the V and J assignments and clone size from that table. Found here are 90,000 to 95,000 clones, almost 90% of them singletons; the top ten hold 7.5% to 9.5%. V gave up 0 bases and J gave up 3 bases; unmatched junction bases: 6. CDR3 length: 17 amino acids. Germline loops: CDR1 MDHEN, CDR2 SYDVKM. This sequence originates from a woman between 65 and 79 years old with acute or convalescent COVID-19. The chain joins TRBV28 to TRBJ2-7; 12 positions agree with TRBD2. Sequencing input: peripheral blood. CDR3 protein: CASSLWTSGSYNYEQYF. CDR3 sequence (DNA): TGTGCCAGCAGTTTATGGACTAGCGGGAGTTATAACTACGAGCAGTACTTC.